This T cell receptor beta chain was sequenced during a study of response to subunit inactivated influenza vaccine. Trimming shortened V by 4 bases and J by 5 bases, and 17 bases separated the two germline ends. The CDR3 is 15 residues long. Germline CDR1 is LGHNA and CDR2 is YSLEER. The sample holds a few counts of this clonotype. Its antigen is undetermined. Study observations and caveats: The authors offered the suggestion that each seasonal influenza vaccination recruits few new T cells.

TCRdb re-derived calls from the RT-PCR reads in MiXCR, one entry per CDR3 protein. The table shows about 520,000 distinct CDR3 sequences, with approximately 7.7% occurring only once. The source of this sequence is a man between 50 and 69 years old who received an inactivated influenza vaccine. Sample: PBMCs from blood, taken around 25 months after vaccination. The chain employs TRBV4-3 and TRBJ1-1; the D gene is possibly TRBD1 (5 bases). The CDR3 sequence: CASSRASGVGTEAFF. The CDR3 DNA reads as TGCGCCAGCAGCCGGGCCTCGGGGGTTGGAACTGAAGCTTTCTTT.